A selection of T cell receptor beta chains follows, all from one sample in a study of T cells in Graves' hyperthyroidism and ophthalmopathy. TCRdb reprocessed the multiplex PCR reads via MiXCR and lists one record per CDR3 protein. The table has under 350,000 distinct CDR3 sequences, less than 30% seen once. Material for sequencing was blood. These TCRs come from a man aged 35 to 55 with Graves' hyperthyroidism that later progressed to Graves' ophthalmopathy. CDR3s include the opening cysteine and the closing phenylalanine or tryptophan. Each record gives: D gene, J gene, V gene, clone size, CDR3 protein, CDR3 DNA. The D gene is left open where the match is weak. A clone size is listed for some rows: how often the clone was seen (once, few, many), or a class if it is expanded.

TRBD2	TRBJ2-5	TRBV27	many	CASRLAAGTSKETQYF	TGTGCCAGCCGCCTAGCAGCCGGGACTAGCAAAGAGACCCAGTACTTC
TRBD2	TRBJ2-1	TRBV6-1	.	CASSEALRAAGGPGNEQFF	TGTGCCAGCAGTGAAGCGCTTCGCGCAGCGGGAGGGCCGGGGAATGAGCAGTTCTTC
TRBD1	TRBJ2-7	TRBV27	many	CASRWTGASEQYF	TGTGCCAGCAGGTGGACAGGGGCCTCCGAGCAGTACTTC
.	TRBJ2-4	TRBV5-1	many	CASRRWPENIQYF	TGCGCCAGCCGCCGGTGGCCAGAAAACATTCAGTACTTC
.	TRBJ1-2	TRBV6-2/TRBV6-3	.	CASRHRAEANYGYTF	TGTGCCAGCAGACACAGGGCTGAAGCTAACTATGGCTACACCTTC
TRBD1	TRBJ2-7	TRBV28	many	CASKGTGAREQYF	TGTGCCAGCAAGGGGACAGGGGCGCGGGAGCAGTACTTC
TRBD1	TRBJ2-7	TRBV30	many	CAWSGGTGFYEQYF	TGTGCCTGGAGCGGGGGGACAGGGTTCTACGAGCAGTACTTC
TRBD1	TRBJ2-3	TRBV29-1	many	CSVRPGTGAGTDTQYF	TGCAGCGTCCGACCCGGGACAGGGGCTGGGACAGATACGCAGTATTTT
.	TRBJ2-7	TRBV28	many	CATDPLPATYEQYF	TGTGCCACCGACCCCCTCCCAGCGACCTACGAGCAGTACTTC
.	TRBJ1-1	TRBV24-1	.	CATSDSRTFDTEAFF	TGTGCCACCAGTGATTCGAGGACATTTGACACTGAAGCTTTCTTT
TRBD2	TRBJ2-7	TRBV29-1	many	CSGWTSAYEQYF	TGCAGCGGATGGACTAGCGCCTACGAGCAGTACTTC
.	TRBJ2-7	TRBV14	many	CASSHDYRDEQYF	TGTGCCAGCAGCCACGACTATAGGGACGAGCAGTACTTC
.	TRBJ1-1	TRBV6-5	many	CASSYRDTEAFF	TGTGCCAGCAGTTACAGGGACACTGAAGCTTTCTTT
.	TRBJ1-3	TRBV9	few	CASSVGRESGNTIYF	TGTGCCAGCAGCGTGGGGAGGGAGTCCGGAAACACCATATATTTT
TRBD1	TRBJ2-7	TRBV9	.	CASSVGGQGQSYEQYF	TGTGCCAGCAGCGTAGGCGGGCAGGGACAGTCCTACGAGCAGTACTTC
.	TRBJ1-1	TRBV5-1	many	CASSLDRVFTEAFF	TGCGCCAGCAGCTTGGATCGGGTTTTTACTGAAGCTTTCTTT
.	TRBJ2-5	TRBV6-5	many	CASSYSSSGAETQYF	TGTGCCAGCAGTTACTCGAGTTCGGGCGCAGAGACCCAGTACTTC
TRBD1	TRBJ1-5	TRBV19	.	CASRTGTGYQPQHF	TGTGCCAGCCGGACCGGGACAGGGTATCAGCCCCAGCATTTT
TRBD1	TRBJ1-1	TRBV3-1	many	CASSLRQGIAEAFF	TGTGCCAGCAGCCTTCGACAGGGGATCGCTGAAGCTTTCTTT
TRBD1	TRBJ1-1	TRBV7-1	few	CASSSPEPGTGMWVNTEAFF	TGTGCCAGCAGCTCCCCAGAGCCAGGGACAGGGATGTGGGTGAACACTGAAGCTTTCTTT